The sequence of this T cell receptor beta chain was determined in a study of T cells after yellow fever vaccination. Trimming pared 5 bases from V and 5 bases from J, leaving 13 bases between. CDR1 is DFQATT, CDR2 SNEGSKA, per germline (reference sequence). The CDR3 has 12 amino acids. Universal primer sites and UMIs were introduced during 5'RACE template-switching synthesis of TCR cDNA. Each CDR3 protein gets one entry after TCRdb re-called the 5' RACE reads with MiXCR. The profile shows some 320,000 distinct CDR3 sequences, roughly 9.4% of them singletons. V is TRBV20-1 and J is TRBJ2-7; the D gene is possibly TRBD2 (6 bases). The sequenced sample was PBMCs, obtained on the day of the first yellow fever vaccination. The clonotype originates from a young man who received the YFV17D yellow fever vaccine. CDR3 amino acids: CSAVGGTDEQYF. CDR3 bases: TGCAGTGCTGTGGGGGGAACGGACGAGCAGTACTTC.